What follows is one T cell receptor beta chain and its context. Its antigen is undetermined. At one end, the junction sequence differs from germline, possibly due to a read error. Germline values: CDR1 MNHNY, CDR2 SVGAGI (reference sequence). The CDR3 runs to 13 residues. This sample was taken from a study of persistence of HIV-infected CD4 T cells. At the level of the study: Multiple blood draws of up to about 180 mL, except two donors with single leukapheresis. Overall study findings and caveats: CMV- and Gag-responding cells had lower TCRbeta richness than CD3/CD28-responding cells.

Overlapping HIV-1 Gag 15-mer peptides at roughly 1 ug per peptide per mL were used. Responding CD4+ T cells were sorted by upregulation of both CD40 ligand and CD69. Sequencing used immunoSEQ version 4 in survey mode. The protocol was immunoSEQ multiplex PCR, while the TCRdb copy is restricted to in-frame clones and leaves out a portion. Among fewer than 15,000 clones listed, over 65% were seen once. The V gene is TRBV6-6, the J gene TRBJ2-3, with a possible D match to TRBD1 (6 bases). The source material was CD4+ T cells sorted from PBMCs after roughly 17-hour stimulation, sampled from a patient who received antiretroviral therapy. This clonotype was sampled from an adult man with HIV who was CMV-seropositive. The CDR3, as DNA: TGTGCCAGTAGTTACGAGCAGGGGGATACGCAGTATTTT. This gives the protein CASSYEQGDTQYF.